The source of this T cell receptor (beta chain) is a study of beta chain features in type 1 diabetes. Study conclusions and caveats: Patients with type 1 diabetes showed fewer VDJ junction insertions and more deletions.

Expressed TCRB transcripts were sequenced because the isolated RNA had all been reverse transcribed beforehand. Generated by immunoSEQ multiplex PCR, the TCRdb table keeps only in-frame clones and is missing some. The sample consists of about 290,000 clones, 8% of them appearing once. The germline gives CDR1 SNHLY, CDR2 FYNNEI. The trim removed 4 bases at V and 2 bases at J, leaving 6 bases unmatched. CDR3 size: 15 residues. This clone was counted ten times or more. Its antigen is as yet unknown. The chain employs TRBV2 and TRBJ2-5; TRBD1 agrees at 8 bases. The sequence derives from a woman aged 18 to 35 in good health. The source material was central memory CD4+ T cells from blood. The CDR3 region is CASSGRDRRQETQYF. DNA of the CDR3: TGTGCCAGCAGTGGCCGGGACAGGAGACAAGAGACCCAGTACTTC. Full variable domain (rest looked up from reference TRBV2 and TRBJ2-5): EPEVTQTPSHQVTQMGQEVILRCVPISNHLYFYWYRQILGQKVEFLVSFYNNEISEKSEIFDDQFSVERPDGSNFTLKIRSTKLEDSAMYFCASSGRDRRQETQYFGPGTRLLVL.